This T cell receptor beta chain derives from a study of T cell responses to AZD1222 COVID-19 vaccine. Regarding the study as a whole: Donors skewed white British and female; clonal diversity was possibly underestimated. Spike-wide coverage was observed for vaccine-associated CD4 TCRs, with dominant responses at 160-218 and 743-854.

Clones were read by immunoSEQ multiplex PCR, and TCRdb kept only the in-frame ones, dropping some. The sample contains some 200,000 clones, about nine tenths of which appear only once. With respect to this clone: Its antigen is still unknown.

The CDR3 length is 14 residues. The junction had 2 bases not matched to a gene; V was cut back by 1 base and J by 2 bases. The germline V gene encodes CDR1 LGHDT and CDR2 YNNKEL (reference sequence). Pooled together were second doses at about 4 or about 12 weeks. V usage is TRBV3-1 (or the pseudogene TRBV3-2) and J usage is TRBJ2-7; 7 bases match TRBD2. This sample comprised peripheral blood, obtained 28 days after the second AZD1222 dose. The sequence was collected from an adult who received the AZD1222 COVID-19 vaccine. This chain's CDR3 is CASSQGTRAYEQYF. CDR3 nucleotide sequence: TGTGCCAGCAGCCAAGGGACTAGGGCCTACGAGCAGTACTTC.